This T cell receptor beta chain was found in a study of blood T cell repertoires in COVID-19. Study overall: Sources were T cells, B-cell-depleted T cells, or PBMCs; the material itself was cDNA or gDNA.

This CDR3 comprises 16 residues. Germline-derived CDR1 and CDR2 are SGHNT and YYREEE (reference sequence). The V and J ends lost 4 bases and 5 bases, in that order; junction bases with no gene match: 14. Sequenced by immunoSEQ multiplex PCR; TCRdb stores in-frame clones only, minus some. Here the sample spans some 460,000 clones, approximately 90% being singletons. The receptor's source is a woman in her 30s with acute or convalescent COVID-19. This chain joins TRBV5-4 and TRBJ2-5; 7 bases are a match to TRBD2. Sequenced input: peripheral blood. The CDR3 here is CASSREGSSIGETQYF. The CDR3 coding sequence is TGTGCCAGCAGCAGGGAGGGTAGCTCCATAGGGGAGACCCAGTACTTC.